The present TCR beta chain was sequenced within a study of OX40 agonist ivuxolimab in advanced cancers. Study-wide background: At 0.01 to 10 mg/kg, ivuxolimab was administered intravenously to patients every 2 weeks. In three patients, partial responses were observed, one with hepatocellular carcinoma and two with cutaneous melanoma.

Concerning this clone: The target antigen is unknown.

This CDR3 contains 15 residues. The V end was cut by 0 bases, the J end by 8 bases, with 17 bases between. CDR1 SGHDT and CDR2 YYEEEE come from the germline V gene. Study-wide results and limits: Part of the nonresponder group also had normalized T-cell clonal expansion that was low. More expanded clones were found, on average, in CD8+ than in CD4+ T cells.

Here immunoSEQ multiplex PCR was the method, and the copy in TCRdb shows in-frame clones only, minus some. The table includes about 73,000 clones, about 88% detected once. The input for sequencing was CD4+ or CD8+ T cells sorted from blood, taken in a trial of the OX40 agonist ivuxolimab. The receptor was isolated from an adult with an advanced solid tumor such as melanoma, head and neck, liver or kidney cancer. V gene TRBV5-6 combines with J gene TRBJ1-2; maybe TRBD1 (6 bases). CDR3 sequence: CASSLVAGEVYGYTF. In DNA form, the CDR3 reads TGTGCCAGCAGCTTGGTTGCAGGGGAAGTTTACGGCTACACCTTC.